The TCR beta chain described here comes from a study of OX40 agonist ivuxolimab in advanced cancers. Study results and caveats: There was clonal expansion of CD4+ and CD8+ blood T cells by week 6 at 0.1 to 3.0 mg/kg. Low normalized T-cell clonal expansion also characterized some of the nonresponders. In the 0.1-3.0 mg/kg groups, partial responders showed among the lowest expansion.

Method: immunoSEQ multiplex PCR; TCRdb's copy keeps in-frame clones and lacks some. The sample records more than 25,000 clones, roughly 80% being singletons. CDR1 ENHRY and CDR2 SYGVKD come from the germline V gene. Trimming removed 7 bases from V and 4 bases from J, with 10 bases in between. This CDR3 comprises 12 residues. As regards this clone: Its matching antigen is unknown.

Specimen: CD4+ or CD8+ T cells sorted from blood, collected in a trial of the OX40 agonist ivuxolimab. This TCR came from an adult with an advanced solid tumor such as melanoma, head and neck, liver or kidney cancer. This chain joins TRBV10-3 and TRBJ1-1; D unresolved. CDR3 amino acids: CAIIRAGTEAFF. In DNA form, the CDR3 reads TGTGCCATCATAAGGGCGGGCACTGAAGCTTTCTTT.